This TCR beta chain was sequenced for a study of blood T cell repertoires in COVID-19. On the study more broadly: Some COVID-19 samples were acute and others convalescent; all came from the United States, Italy and Spain.

This CDR3 region has 14 residues. Method: immunoSEQ multiplex PCR; TCRdb's copy keeps in-frame clones and lacks some. Of approximately 150,000 clones listed, around nine tenths are singletons. The V gene is TRBV21-1, the J gene TRBJ1-1; the table gives TRBD1 as D, unverified against the DNA. TRBV21-1 is a pseudogene. The source is a human donor in a cohort sampled during active COVID-19. Sequencing input: peripheral blood. CDR3 sequence reads: CASRTDRGHTEAFF. CDR3 bases: TGTGCCAGCAGGACGGACAGGGGGCACACTGAAGCTTTCTTT.